A single sample gave rise to the 14 T cell receptor beta chains below, sequenced in a study of vaccination and CD4 T cells after COVID-19. The treatment denotes: roughly ten-day PBMC culture with coronavirus spike peptide pools or control peptides (ViraFEST assay). Sequenced with the Oncomine TCR Beta short-read assay was DNA taken from cultured CD4+ T cells. A single record per CDR3 protein comes from TCRdb applying MiXCR to the PCR reads. The sample lists roughly 18,000 distinct CDR3 sequences, under 60% occurring once. Their antigens remain unidentified. Material: CD4+ T cells from blood, cultured in vitro. The receptors shown here come from a human donor who had recovered from COVID-19.

V is TRBV7-2 and J is TRBJ1-5; D is undetermined. The germline gives CDR1 SGHTA, CDR2 FQGNSA. V lost 5 bases, J lost 9 bases, and 17 bases lay in between. This CDR3 is built from 14 residues. CDR3 protein: CASSPAVSGGPQHF. CDR3 sequence (DNA): TGTGCCAGCAGCCCGGCAGTGAGTGGCGGGCCCCAGCATTTT.

This clonotype was picked up a small number of times. This rearrangement joins TRBV20-1 to TRBJ1-2; D is uncertain. Germline CDR1 reads DFQATT; CDR2 reads SNEGSKA (reference sequence). V was cut by 5 bases and J by 1 base, with 17 bases left in between. The CDR3 loop spans 15 amino acids. The CDR3 reads CSARPPLQDNYGYTF. The CDR3 DNA sequence: TGCAGTGCTCGACCCCCGCTCCAAGATAACTATGGCTACACCTTC.

The chain uses TRBV30 and TRBJ1-5, with D hard to call. The CDR3 is 15 amino acids. Trimming took 0 bases from V and 2 from J, leaving 11 bases between them. Germline loops: CDR1 GTSNPN, CDR2 SVGIG (reference sequence). CDR3 loop: CAWSVETGGNQPQHF. The CDR3 coding sequence is TGTGCCTGGAGTGTAGAGACCGGAGGCAATCAGCCCCAGCATTTT.

V is TRBV6-1 and J is TRBJ2-2; D is unresolved. Germline values: CDR1 MNHNS, CDR2 SASEGT. Trimming left V 4 bases short and J 0 bases short, with 9 bases between. The CDR3 is 15 amino acids. CDR3 amino acids: CASSAVTSNTGELFF. DNA for the CDR3: TGTGCCAGCAGTGCCGTGACCTCGAACACCGGGGAGCTGTTTTTT.

This clonotype was observed once. This chain uses TRBV10-3 with TRBJ2-7, with a tentative D call TRBD1 (5 bases). Germline loops: CDR1 ENHRY, CDR2 SYGVKD. There are 13 residues in the CDR3. Trimming took off 3 bases at V and 2 bases at J, with 8 bases between the two ends. The CDR3 is CAISDSGTYEQYF. CDR3 sequence (DNA): TGTGCCATCAGTGATTCAGGGACCTACGAGCAGTACTTC.

The chain is built from TRBV20-1 and TRBJ2-1; the match to TRBD1 covers 8 bases. CDR3 size: 14 residues. The V gene end was trimmed by 6 bases and the J gene end by 6 bases; junction bases not matched to a gene: 10. The V gene's germline CDR1 is DFQATT and CDR2 SNEGSKA (reference sequence). The CDR3 here is CSAPATGAPNEQFF. The CDR3 DNA is TGCAGTGCCCCGGCGACAGGGGCCCCCAATGAGCAGTTCTTC.

The chain recombines TRBV28 with TRBJ1-6, with D uncertain. Germline assignment: CDR1 MDHEN and CDR2 SYDVKM. Trimming shortened V by 1 base and J by 15 bases, and 10 bases separated the two germline ends. The CDR3 loop spans 12 amino acids. Here the CDR3 reads CASSLSGINLHF. The CDR3 coding sequence is TGTGCCAGCAGTTTATCGGGCATCAACCTCCACTTT.

The J gene is TRBJ1-6, the V gene TRBV27, with 7 nucleotides matching TRBD1. There are 14 residues in the CDR3. The germline V gene has CDR1 MNHEY and CDR2 SMNVEV (reference sequence). The J segment lost 6 bases and the V segment lost 5 bases, leaving 4 bases of the junction unmatched. CDR3 sequence: CASSANRGNSPLHF. CDR3 coding DNA: TGTGCCAGCAGTGCGAACAGGGGTAATTCACCCCTCCACTTT.

This sequence joins TRBV11-1 and TRBJ2-5; D gene unclear. This CDR3 has 13 residues. Germline assignment: CDR1 SGHAT and CDR2 FQDESV (reference sequence). Trimming removed 1 base at V and 3 bases at J, with 6 bases between. The CDR3 is CASSLDTKETQYF. CDR3 DNA sequence: TGTGCCAGCAGCTTAGATACTAAAGAGACCCAGTACTTC.

In DNA form, the CDR3 reads TGTGCCAGCAGTTTTAAAGGGCTAGCGCTCCCAACAGATACGCAGTATTTT. It yields the protein CASSFKGLALPTDTQYF. The chain uses TRBV27 and TRBJ2-3, with D tentatively TRBD2 (6 bases). This CDR3 spans 17 amino acids. CDR1 is MNHEY and CDR2 is SMNVEV in the germline V gene (reference sequence). V was trimmed by 3 bases and J by 3 bases, leaving 19 bases between them.

The chain carries TRBV30 and TRBJ2-5; tentatively, D is TRBD1 or TRBD2 (5 bases each). Trimming cost V 0 bases and J 4 bases, with 12 bases left between them. The V gene's germline CDR1 is GTSNPN and CDR2 SVGIG (reference sequence). This CDR3 has 14 amino acids. DNA of the CDR3: TGTGCCTGGAGTGTACTCTCCGGGGCAGAGACCCAGTACTTC. Its protein is CAWSVLSGAETQYF. The full variable domain, completed using reference TRBV30 and TRBJ2-5, is SQTIHQWPATLVQPVGSPLSLECTVEGTSNPNLYWYRQAAGRGLQLLFYSVGIGQISSEVPQNLSASRPQDRQFILSSKKLLLSDSGFYLCAWSVLSGAETQYFGPGTRLLVL.

This clonotype was detected only a few times. The J gene is TRBJ1-6, the V gene TRBV25-1; 9 bases are a match to TRBD1. In germline, CDR1 is MGHDK, CDR2 SYGVNS. This CDR3 contains 14 residues. After removal of 9 bases from V and 9 bases from J, the junction contained 9 bases not matched to a gene. The DNA for the CDR3 is TGTGCCAGTACCCGACAGGGGGAGATTTCACCCCTCCACTTT. It is translated as CASTRQGEISPLHF.

This chain connects TRBV20-1 to TRBJ2-1; 13 bases agree with TRBD2. This CDR3 has 16 residues. The germline gives CDR1 DFQATT, CDR2 SNEGSKA (reference sequence). Losses at the gene ends were 6 bases for V and 5 bases for J; bases not matched to a gene: 10. The CDR3 is CSASNPGTSGDNEQFF. CDR3 DNA sequence: TGCAGTGCCAGCAACCCCGGGACTAGCGGGGACAATGAGCAGTTCTTC.

This chain joins TRBV7-2 and TRBJ2-2; no firm D call. The V gene lost 3 bases and the J gene lost 0 bases, with 8 bases spanning the gap. Germline loops: CDR1 SGHTA, CDR2 FQGNSA. The CDR3 loop spans 15 amino acids. The chain's CDR3 is CASSFQSANTGELFF. The CDR3 DNA sequence: TGTGCCAGCAGCTTCCAGTCAGCGAACACCGGGGAGCTGTTTTTT.